What follows are 8 T cell receptor beta chains derived from one specimen sequenced in a study of PD-1 blockade in classical Hodgkin lymphoma. TCRdb's table, derived via immunoSEQ multiplex PCR, lists solely in-frame clones and lacks some. This table holds 25,000 to 30,000 clones, roughly 78% found once. Brentuximab vedotin exposure varied among the patients, all of whom had relapsed after autologous stem cell transplantation. This specimen consisted of peripheral blood mononuclear cells (PBMCs), obtained before the second cycle of nivolumab. These receptors all stem from a human donor with classical Hodgkin lymphoma.

In this sample, this clone is medium-sized. V is TRBV6-1 and J is TRBJ1-2; 9 nucleotides align to TRBD1. V shed 7 bases and J 4 bases; nucleotides not matched to a gene: 10. The germline gives CDR1 MNHNS, CDR2 SASEGT. The CDR3 is 15 amino acids. The CDR3: CASKVRTGATYGYTF. CDR3 nucleotide sequence: TGTGCCAGCAAAGTAAGGACAGGGGCCACCTATGGCTACACCTTC.

The V gene is TRBV5-5, the J gene TRBJ2-7; TRBD1 aligns across 8 bases. The CDR3 is 16 residues long. Per germline, CDR1 SGHKS and CDR2 YYEKEE (reference sequence). V lost 1 base to trimming and J lost 1 base; unmatched junction nucleotides: 7. CDR3 residues: CASSLIRQGRSYEQYF. The CDR3 nucleotides read TGTGCCAGCAGCTTGATCAGACAGGGGCGTTCCTACGAGCAGTACTTC.

The V gene is TRBV7-2, the J gene TRBJ1-5; TRBD1 is a possible D gene (5 bases). V was cut by 5 bases and J by 3 bases, with 11 bases left in between. Germline loops: CDR1 SGHTA, CDR2 FQGNSA. CDR3 length: 14 amino acids. The CDR3 DNA reads TGTGCCAGCAGCCCGGGACGGAACAATCAGCCCCAGCATTTT. Amino acid sequence: CASSPGRNNQPQHF.

This clone is termed large. The rearrangement joins TRBV4-3 to TRBJ2-1, with D hard to call. The CDR3 consists of 16 residues. V was cut by 0 bases and J by 0 bases, with 9 bases left in between. Per the germline V gene, CDR1 is LGHNA and CDR2 is YSLEER. The CDR3, as DNA: TGCGCCAGCAGCCAAGAAGGCTCGAGCTCCTACAATGAGCAGTTCTTC. Protein sequence: CASSQEGSSSYNEQFF.

This clone was counted a single time. The rearrangement links TRBV6-5 to TRBJ2-2, with 9 positions matching TRBD1. CDR1 is MNHEY, CDR2 SVGAGI, per germline. The V segment lost 6 bases and the J segment 5 bases; nucleotides outside the gene matches: 7. The CDR3 is 15 amino acids. CDR3 bases: TGTGCCAGCAGCTTCGGACAGGGGATAACCGGGGAGCTGTTTTTT. Translating it yields CASSFGQGITGELFF.

This chain uses TRBV4-3 with TRBJ2-5; the D gene could be TRBD1 or TRBD2 (6 bases each). CDR1 and CDR2 (germline): LGHNA, YSLEER. The CDR3 runs to 14 residues. V was cut by 2 bases and J by 5 bases, with 12 bases left in between. The CDR3 nucleotides read TGCGCCAGCAGCCAAACGGACAGCGGGGAGACCCAGTACTTC. Its protein product is CASSQTDSGETQYF.

V usage is TRBV11-1 and J usage is TRBJ2-5, with TRBD1 identical over 12 bases. In germline, CDR1 is SGHAT, CDR2 FQDESV (reference sequence). Trimming cost V 8 bases and J 5 bases; bases outside gene matches: 6. The CDR3 is 14 residues long. The CDR3 loop reads CASSRGQGAETQYF. The DNA for the CDR3 is TGTGCCAGCTCCCGGGGACAGGGGGCCGAGACCCAGTACTTC.

This chain links TRBV25-1 with TRBJ2-7; 7 bases are a match to TRBD2. The germline V gene has CDR1 MGHDK and CDR2 SYGVNS. This CDR3 is 14 amino acids long. V trimming: 6 bases; J trimming: 7 bases; junction bases outside the gene matches: 12. CDR3 region: CASSPSLGGREQYF. The CDR3 bases are TGTGCCAGCAGCCCCTCTCTGGGGGGGAGAGAGCAGTACTTC.